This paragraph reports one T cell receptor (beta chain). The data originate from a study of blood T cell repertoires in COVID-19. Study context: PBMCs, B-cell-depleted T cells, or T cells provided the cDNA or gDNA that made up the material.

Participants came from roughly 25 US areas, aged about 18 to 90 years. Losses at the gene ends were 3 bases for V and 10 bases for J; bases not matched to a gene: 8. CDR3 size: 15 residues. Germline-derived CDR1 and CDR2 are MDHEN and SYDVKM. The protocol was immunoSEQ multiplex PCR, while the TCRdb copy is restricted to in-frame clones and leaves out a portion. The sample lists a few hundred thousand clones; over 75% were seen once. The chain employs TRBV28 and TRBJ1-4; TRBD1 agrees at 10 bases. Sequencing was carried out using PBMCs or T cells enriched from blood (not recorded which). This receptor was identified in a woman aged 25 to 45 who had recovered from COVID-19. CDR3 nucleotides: TGTGCCAGCAGTTTTCGGACAGGGGGAATCGGAAAACTGTTTTTT. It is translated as CASSFRTGGIGKLFF.